The 30 T cell receptor beta chains given below trace back to one sample, sequenced in a study of blood T cell repertoires in COVID-19. The protocol was immunoSEQ multiplex PCR, while the TCRdb copy is restricted to in-frame clones and leaves out a portion. The profile shows around 260,000 clones, 85% of them singletons. The sample taken for sequencing was peripheral blood. These receptors all stem from a human donor in a cohort sampled during active COVID-19.

The rearrangement joins TRBV2 to TRBJ2-7; TRBD2 agrees at 14 bases. V lost 4 bases, J lost 4 bases, and 0 bases stayed unmatched. The CDR3 extends over 14 amino acids. The germline CDR1 and CDR2 sequences are SNHLY and FYNNEI. Here the CDR3 reads CASSGTSGRYEQYF. DNA of the CDR3: TGTGCCAGCAGTGGGACTAGCGGGAGGTACGAGCAGTACTTC.

The CDR3 coding sequence is TGTGCCTGGAGCGCATACCAGGGGGCCACTGAAGCTTTCTTT. Its translation: CAWSAYQGATEAFF. The gene calls are TRBV30 and TRBJ1-1; 8 bases are shared with TRBD1. Germline V gives CDR1 GTSNPN, CDR2 SVGIG (reference sequence). This CDR3 comprises 14 residues. The ends lost 3 bases at V and 4 bases at J; junction bases unmatched: 7.

The chain couples TRBV18 to TRBJ1-4, with D unresolved. This CDR3 has 12 residues. CDR1 KGHSH and CDR2 LQKENI come from the germline V gene. Trimming took 3 bases from V and 8 from J, leaving 7 bases between them. This chain's CDR3 is CASSPSGEKLFF. The CDR3 DNA reads TGTGCCAGCTCACCTTCGGGGGAAAAACTGTTTTTT.

This chain uses TRBV30 with TRBJ2-1; 11 nucleotides match TRBD2. The CDR3 loop spans 13 amino acids. CDR1 GTSNPN and CDR2 SVGIG come from the germline V gene (reference sequence). After removal of 4 bases from V and 7 bases from J, the junction contained 3 bases not matched to a gene. In DNA form, the CDR3 reads TGTGCCTGGAAGCTAGCGGGAGGAAATGAGCAGTTCTTC. Its translation: CAWKLAGGNEQFF.

There are a few counts of this clone. CDR3 nucleotide sequence: TGTGCCAGCAGCCTCAGGGTGAACGTCGGCGGGGAGCTGTTTTTT. Translation: CASSLRVNVGGELFF. The V gene is TRBV27, the J gene TRBJ2-2, with D maybe TRBD1 (5 bases). Germline CDR1 and CDR2: MNHEY and SMNVEV (reference sequence). The V gene lost 6 bases and the J gene lost 7 bases, with 18 bases spanning the gap. The CDR3 contains 15 residues.

This clone is a singleton in its sample. The V and J genes are TRBV9 and TRBJ2-1; TRBD1 agrees at 7 bases. This CDR3 contains 14 residues. Germline trimming cut 4 bases from V and 5 bases from J; bases unmatched to any gene: 6. Germline V lookup: CDR1 SGDLS, CDR2 YYNGEE. CDR3 in DNA: TGTGCCAGCAGCATAAGACAGGGAAACAATGAGCAGTTCTTC. This translates into CASSIRQGNNEQFF.

Here the CDR3 DNA reads TGTGCCAGCAGCCAAGTAGAGGCCAATTCACCCCTCCACTTT. It is translated as CASSQVEANSPLHF. This chain joins TRBV3-1 (or the pseudogene TRBV3-2) and TRBJ1-6, with D uncertain. Trimming removed 1 base at V and 7 bases at J, with 8 bases between. The germline V gene encodes CDR1 LGHDT and CDR2 YNNKEL (reference sequence). CDR3 length: 14 residues.

The rearrangement links TRBV12-3 or TRBV12-4 to TRBJ1-6; the D gene is possibly TRBD1 (5 bases). The V gene lost 6 bases and the J gene lost 5 bases, with 8 bases spanning the gap. This CDR3 contains 13 residues. In DNA form, the CDR3 reads TGTGCCAGCAGGGAACAGGATAATTCACCCCTCCACTTT. Amino acid sequence: CASREQDNSPLHF.

In this sample, this clone turned up once. The chain couples TRBV14 to TRBJ2-7; D remains unclear. The CDR3 is made up of 14 amino acids. V lost 0 bases and J 0 bases, leaving 6 bases between the germline ends. Germline V gene sequence: CDR1 SGHDN, CDR2 FVKESK. DNA of the CDR3: TGTGCCAGCAGCCAAGATCTGAGCTCCTACGAGCAGTACTTC. This sequence encodes CASSQDLSSYEQYF.

The V call is TRBV28, the J call TRBJ1-5, with unresolved D. The CDR3 is 16 amino acids. The V gene lost 4 bases and the J gene lost 0 bases, with 13 bases spanning the gap. Germline assignment: CDR1 MDHEN and CDR2 SYDVKM. The CDR3 region is CASSSAGGHSNQPQHF. CDR3 nucleotides: TGTGCCAGCAGTTCGGCCGGAGGTCATAGCAATCAGCCCCAGCATTTT.

This clone has a single count. This sequence joins TRBV6-4 and TRBJ2-7; 15 bases map to TRBD2. This CDR3 region has 15 residues. Germline values: CDR1 MRHNA, CDR2 SNTAGT. With V trimmed by 7 bases and J by 6 bases, 7 bases remained unmatched. The CDR3 spells CASTRGTSGRSEQYF. Written as DNA, the CDR3 is TGTGCCAGCACCCGGGGGACTAGCGGGAGGAGCGAGCAGTACTTC.

The chain is built from TRBV3-1 (or the pseudogene TRBV3-2) and TRBJ2-5; D is perhaps TRBD1 (5 bases). The CDR3 runs 15 residues. The germline V gene encodes CDR1 LGHDT and CDR2 YNNKEL (reference sequence). Deletions cut 4 bases from V and 2 bases from J, with 14 bases between. The CDR3 region is CASSPSPGLQETQYF. The CDR3 region has the DNA TGTGCCAGCAGCCCCTCCCCAGGGTTACAAGAGACCCAGTACTTC.

The chain uses TRBV4-3 and TRBJ1-4, with 7 bases identical to TRBD1. CDR1 LGHNA and CDR2 YSLEER come from the germline V gene. V shed 5 bases, J shed 7 bases, and the junction held 4 bases outside the gene matches. CDR3 length equals 13 residues. CDR3 residues: CASSDRQGEKLFF. CDR3 bases: TGCGCCAGCAGCGACAGACAGGGTGAAAAACTGTTTTTT.

CDR3 bases: TGTGCCAGCAGCTTCTACAGGGTACTCCCCTTCTCTGGAAACACCATATATTTT. Its protein product is CASSFYRVLPFSGNTIYF. The chain carries TRBV5-6 and TRBJ1-3; tentatively, D is TRBD1 (6 bases). Trimming took 2 bases from V and 0 from J, leaving 18 bases between them. Germline V gene data show CDR1 as SGHDT and CDR2 as YYEEEE. This CDR3 has 18 residues.

In this sample, this clone turned up once. V usage is TRBV20-1 and J usage is TRBJ2-1, with D uncertain. The CDR3 runs to 11 residues. V was shortened by 0 bases and J by 9 bases, with 6 bases between the two germline ends. From germline, CDR1 is DFQATT and CDR2 SNEGSKA (reference sequence). The CDR3 DNA reads as TGCAGTGCTAGAGATATTCCTGAGCAGTTCTTC. It encodes CSARDIPEQFF.

The sample holds one count of this clone. J is TRBJ2-5 and V is TRBV13; perhaps TRBD2 as D (5 bases). The CDR3 spans 12 residues. Trimming shortened V by 5 bases and J by 4 bases, and 8 bases separated the two germline ends. Germline V gene sequence: CDR1 PRHDT, CDR2 FYEKMQ (reference sequence). The CDR3 DNA reads as TGTGCCAGCAGCCCCGGGATAGAGACCCAGTACTTC. Translation: CASSPGIETQYF.

V gene TRBV19 combines with J gene TRBJ2-1; 7 nucleotides align to TRBD2. The germline V gene encodes CDR1 LNHDA and CDR2 SQIVND (reference sequence). The ends lost 5 bases at V and 9 bases at J; junction bases unmatched: 16. The CDR3 has 16 amino acids. The CDR3 DNA reads TGTGCCAGTAGTGACCCAGGGAGGGCCGAGGGGATTGAGCAGTTCTTC. It is translated as CASSDPGRAEGIEQFF.

The chain has TRBV7-2 and TRBJ2-5, with 7 bases that match TRBD2. The CDR3 contains 14 residues. V was pared by 0 bases and J by 5 bases, with 3 bases of the junction left unmatched. The V gene's germline CDR1 is SGHTA and CDR2 FQGNSA. CDR3 sequence (DNA): TGTGCCAGCAGCTTAGCCGGACTAGGGGAGACCCAGTACTTC. This sequence encodes CASSLAGLGETQYF.

Concerning this clone: The same CDR3 arises from other DNA sequences in this sample as well. The chain is built from TRBV7-2 and TRBJ1-5; tentatively, D is TRBD1 (5 bases). The CDR3 spans 15 residues. Germline CDR1 and CDR2: SGHTA and FQGNSA. The ends were cut back, 1 base at V and 4 bases at J, with 11 bases in the middle. DNA for the CDR3: TGTGCCAGCAGCTTAGATAGGGGCCGAAATCAGCCCCAGCATTTT. This encodes CASSLDRGRNQPQHF.

This chain links TRBV5-1 with TRBJ2-3; 11 bases agree with TRBD2. CDR3 size: 17 residues. Trimming at V came to 4 bases and at J to 5 bases, leaving 12 bases not matched to a gene. Germline V gene lookup returns CDR1 SGHRS and CDR2 YFSETQ. CDR3 bases: TGCGCCAGCAGCGACCTCACTAGCGGGGGAGGAGGAGATACGCAGTATTTT. Protein sequence: CASSDLTSGGGGDTQYF.

This clone showed up just a few times. The gene calls are TRBV28 and TRBJ2-1, with 9 bases that match TRBD2. The CDR3 is made up of 15 amino acids. Germline V gives CDR1 MDHEN, CDR2 SYDVKM. V was pared by 2 bases and J by 8 bases, with 7 bases of the junction left unmatched. The CDR3 DNA follows: TGTGCCAGCAGTTTAGCTGGCGGGAGGGCCGATGAGCAGTTCTTC. Encoded protein: CASSLAGGRADEQFF.

This chain links TRBV2 with TRBJ1-4, with D tentatively TRBD1 (5 bases). This CDR3 has 15 residues. The V end lost 6 bases, the J end lost 8 bases, and 19 bases lay between the germline ends. Germline-derived CDR1 and CDR2 are SNHLY and FYNNEI. The CDR3 nucleotides are TGTGCCAGCAGGGAGAGTCCGGTCAAGGGGGAAAAACTGTTTTTT. Protein product: CASRESPVKGEKLFF.

CDR3 coding DNA: TGTGCCACCCGGACTGCAGGGGGCTACGAGCAGTACTTC. Encoded protein: CATRTAGGYEQYF. V and J are TRBV10-3 and TRBJ2-7; 7 nucleotides align to TRBD1. This CDR3 has 13 amino acids. Germline V CDR1 and CDR2: ENHRY, SYGVKD. V dropped 10 bases and J dropped 3; count of bases not matched to a gene: 9.

The V and J genes are TRBV5-1 and TRBJ2-7, with 8 nucleotides matching TRBD2. CDR3 length: 15 amino acids. The germline gives CDR1 SGHRS, CDR2 YFSETQ. The V gene end was trimmed by 0 bases and the J gene end by 5 bases; junction bases not matched to a gene: 7. The DNA for the CDR3 is TGCGCCAGCAGCTTGGCCGGAATAGCGGGGCACGAGCAGTACTTC. Its protein is CASSLAGIAGHEQYF.

CDR3 protein: CASSEPGTGRNTIYF. The CDR3 bases are TGTGCCAGCAGTGAGCCCGGGACAGGAAGAAACACCATATATTTT. The rearrangement links TRBV6-1 to TRBJ1-3, with 8 bases that match TRBD1. Germline V CDR1 and CDR2: MNHNS, SASEGT. J was trimmed by 5 bases and V by 3 bases; bases with no gene match: 6. The CDR3 consists of 15 residues.

The chain employs TRBV27 and TRBJ2-1; 10 nucleotides agree with TRBD2. Germline-derived CDR1 and CDR2 are MNHEY and SMNVEV (reference sequence). The CDR3 loop spans 15 amino acids. V shed 7 bases, J shed 5 bases, and the junction held 8 bases outside the gene matches. The CDR3: CASKTGLANNNEQFF. For the CDR3, the DNA is TGTGCCAGCAAAACGGGACTAGCGAACAACAATGAGCAGTTCTTC.

This clone was picked up a small number of times. V usage is TRBV6-6 and J usage is TRBJ2-1; D not resolved. CDR3 size: 14 residues. V was shortened by 8 bases and J by 0 bases, with 11 bases between the two germline ends. Germline V lookup: CDR1 MNHNY, CDR2 SVGAGI (reference sequence). The CDR3 sequence is CASDAGGSYNEQFF. The DNA of the CDR3 is TGTGCCAGCGATGCCGGTGGCTCCTACAATGAGCAGTTCTTC.

The rearrangement links TRBV7-2 to TRBJ2-1; D gene unclear. Trimming took off 4 bases at V and 6 bases at J, with 13 bases between the two ends. Germline CDR1 is SGHTA and CDR2 is FQGNSA. CDR3 length: 14 residues. The CDR3 nucleotides read TGTGCCAGCAGCTCCTCGATGCCGGGCAATGAGCAGTTCTTC. It yields the protein CASSSSMPGNEQFF.

CDR3 protein: CASSQTGLPNTEAFF. DNA for the CDR3: TGTGCCAGCAGTCAAACGGGACTCCCGAACACTGAAGCTTTCTTT. This sequence joins TRBV6-6 and TRBJ1-1; a possible D gene is TRBD1 (5 bases). Trimming removed 5 bases at V and 1 base at J, with 14 bases between. The CDR3 length is 15 residues. Germline CDR1 reads MNHNY; CDR2 reads SVGAGI (reference sequence).

This clone showed up just once. The gene calls are TRBV5-1 and TRBJ2-2, with D maybe TRBD1 (6 bases). The germline gives CDR1 SGHRS, CDR2 YFSETQ. The V and J ends lost 5 bases and 1 base respectively, with 12 bases between them. There are 15 residues in the CDR3. CDR3 nucleotides: TGCGCCAGCAGTTCCGACAGGAGGAACACCGGGGAGCTGTTTTTT. It is translated as CASSSDRRNTGELFF.